Listed below are T cell receptor beta chains from one sample, sequenced in a study of blood T cells in healthy people across ages. TCRdb itself ran the 5' RACE reads through MiXCR, one entry per CDR3 protein. Among approximately 1.5 million distinct CDR3 sequences, about 31% were seen once, and the ten largest hold about 11%. The sequenced material came from blood. The receptors originated from a woman in her twenties or thirties in good health. CDR3s include the opening cysteine and the closing phenylalanine or tryptophan. The order of the fields is clone size, J gene, V gene, D gene, CDR3 DNA, CDR3 protein. The D gene is left open where the match is weak. Clone size is stated in some rows and not others, as once, few, many or a class when expanded.

- TRBJ2-2 TRBV25-1 TRBD1 TGTGCCAGCAGTGTAAGAATGACAGGGTACACCGGGGAGCGGTTTTTT CASSVRMTGYTGERFF
- TRBJ1-2 TRBV29-1 - TGCAGCGTTGAACCGGCAGAGTTTAACTATGGCTACACCTTC CSVEPAEFNYGYTF
few TRBJ1-2 TRBV28 TRBD1 TGTGCCAGCAGTGGAGAGGGGGCAGGGGCGTCCTATGGCTACACCTTC CASSGEGAGASYGYTF
- TRBJ1-2 TRBV19 TRBD1 TGTGCCAGTAGTAATCGACAGGGAGGAGGCTACACCTTC CASSNRQGGGYTF
- TRBJ2-5 TRBV6-2/TRBV6-3 - TGTGCCAGCATTTCAGACTGCATGCAGACCCAGTACTTC CASISDCMQTQYF
many TRBJ2-7 TRBV29-1 - TGCAGCGTTGGAGGCGCAGGCCCCTACGAGCAGTACTTC CSVGGAGPYEQYF
- TRBJ1-1 TRBV5-1 TRBD1 TGCGCCAGCAGCTTGAGGGAGGGACAGGGTCCTGGATTTGTCCTGAACACTGAAGCTTTCTTT CASSLREGQGPGFVLNTEAFF
- TRBJ2-7 TRBV5-5 - TGTGCCAGCAGCCCGTACTACAAGCAGTACTTC CASSPYYKQYF
many TRBJ2-3 TRBV11-2 - TGTGCCAGCAGCTTTCGGGTAGCTAGCACAGATACGCAGTATTTT CASSFRVASTDTQYF
- TRBJ1-2 TRBV29-1 - TGCAGCGTTGACACAGGGCGGAACTATGGCTACACCTTC CSVDTGRNYGYTF
- TRBJ2-1 TRBV18 - TGTGCCAGCTCGCCAGGCGGAGGGTACAATGAGCAGTTCTTC CASSPGGGYNEQFF
- TRBJ2-1 TRBV7-3 - TGTGCCAGCAGCTTAAGGGAACCGCTGTCGGGGAATGAGCAGTTCTTC CASSLREPLSGNEQFF
- TRBJ2-1 TRBV29-1 TRBD2 TGCAGCGTTGACCCTCCGACTAGCGGGGTTTACAATGAGCAGTTCTTC CSVDPPTSGVYNEQFF
- TRBJ1-1 TRBV10-3 TRBD1 TGTGCCATCAGTCCAAAACGACAGGGGGGGACTGAAGCTTTCTTT CAISPKRQGGTEAFF
- TRBJ2-3 TRBV7-9 - TGTGCCAGCAGCCCCGCCTGGGGGGTTTCCACAGATACGCAGTATTTT CASSPAWGVSTDTQYF
- TRBJ1-1 TRBV4-1 - TGCGCCAGCAGCCAAGATGGAAGTAGGGTATCGAACACTGAAGCTTTCTTT CASSQDGSRVSNTEAFF
- TRBJ2-3 TRBV6-5 - TGTGCCAGCGGGGGGGGCTCAAGCACAGATACGCAGTATTTT CASGGGSSTDTQYF
- TRBJ2-5 TRBV20-1 - TGCAGTACTAGCGATGGGGGGCGGGAGACCCAGTACTTC CSTSDGGRETQYF
- TRBJ1-2 TRBV29-1 TRBD1 TGCAGCGAGTCGCCTACCGGGACAGGGGCTTATGGCTACACCTTC CSESPTGTGAYGYTF
- TRBJ1-5 TRBV20-1 - TGCAGTGCTAGAGACTCGGGGTCTCAGCCCCAGCATTTT CSARDSGSQPQHF
few TRBJ2-7 TRBV18 - TGTGCCAGCTCCCGCACCTATGCCTACGAGCAGTACTTC CASSRTYAYEQYF
many TRBJ2-7 TRBV29-1 TRBD1 TGCAGCGTCTTGGCGGACAGGGACGAGCAGTACTTC CSVLADRDEQYF
- TRBJ2-7 TRBV4-2 TRBD2 TGTGCCAGCCCCCCCCGGCTAGCGGGAGGAGAGCAGTACTTC CASPPRLAGGEQYF
few TRBJ2-4 TRBV20-1 - TGCAGTGCTCGACTTGTAGCCAAAAACATTCAGTACTTC CSARLVAKNIQYF
- TRBJ1-4 TRBV12-3/TRBV12-4 - TGTGCCAGCAGCTCGGACATATATGAAAAACTGTTTTTT CASSSDIYEKLFF
- TRBJ2-5 TRBV6-1 TRBD2 TGTGCCAGCAATGCCGGGACTAGCGGGGGGGGGAGAGACCAGTACTTC CASNAGTSGGGRDQYF
- TRBJ2-5 TRBV9 - TGTGCCAGCAGCGTAGACAGCGGACCCCAAGAGGCCCAGTACTTC CASSVDSGPQEAQYF
- TRBJ2-4 TRBV12-2 - TGTGCAAGTCAGACCGGGACAGGGGGTTCTTATCGGCAAAACATTCAGTACTTC CASQTGTGGSYRQNIQYF
few TRBJ1-2 TRBV24-1 TRBD1 TGTGCCACCAGTGAAGGGACAGGGGAAAACTATGGCTACACCTTC CATSEGTGENYGYTF
few TRBJ2-1 TRBV20-1 - TGCAGTGCTAGGCCCCCGACAGGAGCCTACAATGAGCAGTTCTTC CSARPPTGAYNEQFF
few TRBJ1-2 TRBV24-1 TRBD1 TGTGCCACCAGTGGCACCGTGGCCGGGACAGGGGACGGCTACACCTTC CATSGTVAGTGDGYTF